The T cell receptor beta chain described here comes from a study of blood T cell repertoires in COVID-19 (TCRdb year 2020). In terms of the full investigation: Samples from collaborators originated in the United States, Italy and Spain and spanned both the acute and convalescent phases of COVID-19. The repertoires were made available in a free public database intended to serve as a resource for research on the immune response to SARS-CoV-2. Deeply sampled blood TCRbeta repertoires from subjects exposed to, actively infected with, or recovered from COVID-19 were included in the dataset. Where HLA class I and class II types were available, the types were taken from metadata supplied by the sample provider, not from assay-based typing. The material from the prospective study consisted of cDNA or gDNA derived from T cells, B-cell-depleted T cells, or PBMCs. A de-identified subject ID, COVID-19 status, age in years and sex were almost always included in the sample metadata. Samples were obtained from the ongoing ImmuneRACE study (first 160 participants) and from about 1,300 subjects provided by 6 global collaborators. Results the study describes overall, beyond this receptor: How much clinical and demographic metadata was included differed by source and by participant, and the metadata was provided uncurated.

One collaborating source in Seattle enrolled patients during active infection and followed them longitudinally through the course of disease. Whole blood was collected in K2EDTA tubes by collaborating institutions according to the institutions' own protocols. For TCRbeta analysis, collaborators shipped samples in one of three forms: frozen whole blood, isolated PBMCs, or DNA extracted from either of those sample types. V loses 2 bases of germline sequence and J loses 6 bases, and the interval between the two ends is 11 bases. The CDR3 goes from the cysteine to the phenylalanine over 15 residues. The kept DNA is CDR3 alone, 45 bases in frame from the first base. CDR1 and CDR2 are drawn from the germline V gene (reference sequence): MNHEY, SMNVEV. As concerns this clone: No antigen is known for it. Base qualities are not at hand, and no much larger clone is one base apart.

TCRbeta CDR3 regions were amplified from genomic DNA using the immunoSEQ Assay, a bias-controlled multiplex PCR. The study's own analysis went as follows. Within the assay, amplification of reference gene primers was used to estimate how many nucleated cells each sample contained. To quantify the absolute abundance of each unique TCRbeta CDR3 rearrangement, sequence reads were collapsed and filtered. Productive Simpson clonality was computed per sample as the square root of Simpson's diversity index over productive rearrangements. In its TCRdb copy, this immuneACCESS table keeps in-frame sequences only and misses some clones. Where compared with another copy, unresolved V genes explain less than half of these, and the others have no known cause. The V and J calls and the clone size are those of that table, but D and trimming were determined from the DNA. The table for this sample lists roughly 380,000 clones; over 75% of them were counted only once. Of the sample, 1.5% to 1.9% is held by the ten largest clones.

Sequenced material: peripheral blood. This clonotype was sampled from a woman aged 40 to 50 with COVID-19, enrolled during active disease. The rearrangement joined TRBV27 to TRBJ1-6, and possibly TRBD1, on 5 matching bases. The CDR3 is CASSLTGERNSPLHF. The DNA reads as follows: TGTGCCAGCAGTTTAACGGGGGAGCGTAATTCACCCCTCCACTTT.